The rows below give T cell receptor beta chains drawn from one sample of a study of cytomegalovirus exposure and HLA in healthy donors. Sequencing used immunoSEQ multiplex PCR; TCRdb keeps in-frame clones, though not all of them. The sample contains under 300,000 clones, more than 55% of which appear only once. Sequenced material: PBMCs. All receptors derive from a female donor in good health and CMV-seronegative. CDR3s include the opening cysteine and the closing phenylalanine or tryptophan. A D gene is named only where the DNA matches it firmly. Part of the rows lack a size; the others show once, few, many or a class for expanded clones.

V	D	J	size	CDR3	DNA
TRBV7-6	TRBD2	TRBJ2-5	.	CASSLEAGGALTQYF	TGTGCCAGCAGCTTAGAAGCGGGAGGGGCCTTAACCCAGTACTTC
TRBV7-9	.	TRBJ1-1	.	CASSLGRSGRGHTEAFF	TGTGCCAGCAGCTTAGGTCGGTCAGGGAGGGGACACACTGAAGCTTTCTTT
TRBV19	.	TRBJ2-7	.	CASSITGRAYEQYF	TGTGCCAGTAGTATAACAGGCCGAGCCTACGAGCAGTACTTC
TRBV2	.	TRBJ2-7	once	CASTSGDSYYEQYF	TGTGCCAGCACTTCCGGTGACAGCTACTACGAGCAGTACTTC
TRBV6-5	TRBD2	TRBJ2-7	.	CASSYKREGRGEQYF	TGTGCCAGCAGTTACAAGCGGGAGGGCCGGGGCGAGCAGTACTTC
TRBV27	TRBD2	TRBJ2-7	.	CASTGGLAGGEQYF	TGTGCCAGCACGGGCGGGCTAGCGGGAGGCGAGCAGTACTTC
TRBV19	.	TRBJ2-4	.	CASSIQGAKNIQYF	TGTGCCAGTAGTATACAGGGGGCCAAAAACATTCAGTACTTC
TRBV5-4	.	TRBJ2-1	.	CASSSRHNEQFF	TGTGCCAGCAGCTCCCGTCACAATGAGCAGTTCTTC
TRBV5-6	TRBD1	TRBJ1-4	.	CASSSGTGLNEKLFF	TGTGCCAGCAGCTCCGGGACAGGTCTTAATGAAAAACTGTTTTTT
TRBV27	TRBD2	TRBJ2-3	.	CASSVIQVGGVTDTQYF	TGTGCCAGCAGCGTTATACAAGTGGGAGGGGTTACAGATACGCAGTATTTT
TRBV14	TRBD2	TRBJ2-3	.	CASSQEPLASGSFTDTQYF	TGTGCCAGCAGCCAAGAGCCCTTAGCTAGCGGGAGCTTTACAGATACGCAGTATTTT
TRBV4-1	TRBD2	TRBJ2-1	.	CASSRWTSGRRSSYNEQFF	TGCGCCAGCAGCCGCTGGACTAGCGGGAGGAGGAGCTCCTACAATGAGCAGTTCTTC
TRBV19	.	TRBJ2-5	once	CASSIGTSLIKETQYF	TGTGCCAGTAGTATCGGGACTTCGCTTATTAAAGAGACCCAGTACTTC
TRBV5-6	TRBD1	TRBJ1-1	.	CASSPASNRGPGVTEAFF	TGTGCCAGCAGCCCGGCGTCTAACAGGGGGCCTGGGGTCACTGAAGCTTTCTTT
TRBV5-1	TRBD2	TRBJ2-3	.	CASSLTSGLTDTQYF	TGCGCCAGCAGCTTGACTAGCGGGCTTACAGATACGCAGTATTTT
TRBV11-2	TRBD1	TRBJ2-3	few	CASSYRQGATDTQYF	TGTGCCAGCAGCTATAGACAGGGGGCGACAGATACGCAGTATTTT
TRBV7-3	.	TRBJ2-7	.	CASSPGGSSYEQYF	TGTGCCAGCAGCCCTGGGGGGAGCTCCTACGAGCAGTACTTC
TRBV5-1	.	TRBJ2-7	few	CASSLDTSGNEQYF	TGCGCCAGCAGCTTGGATACTAGTGGAAACGAGCAGTACTTC
TRBV5-4	.	TRBJ2-2	.	CASSLFANTGELFF	TGTGCCAGCAGCTTATTCGCGAACACCGGGGAGCTGTTTTTT
TRBV19	.	TRBJ1-1	.	CASSIGTRGRSTEAFF	TGTGCCAGTAGTATCGGCACCAGGGGCCGGTCCACTGAAGCTTTCTTT
TRBV5-1	TRBD1	TRBJ2-7	once	CASSPDRGMGEQYF	TGCGCCAGCAGCCCTGACAGGGGAATGGGCGAGCAGTACTTC
TRBV7-6	TRBD1	TRBJ2-7	.	CASSLRQGDKQYF	TGTGCCAGCAGCCTACGACAGGGAGACAAGCAGTACTTC
TRBV25-1	TRBD1	TRBJ2-7	.	CASSWDRGHEQYF	TGTGCCAGCAGTTGGGACAGGGGGCACGAGCAGTACTTC
TRBV29-1	TRBD1	TRBJ1-1	.	CSVERDRGLNTEAFF	TGCAGCGTGGAGAGGGACAGGGGGCTGAACACTGAAGCTTTCTTT
TRBV4-1	.	TRBJ2-1	.	CASSHPLAYTNNEQFF	TGCGCCAGCAGCCACCCACTAGCCTATACCAACAATGAGCAGTTCTTC
TRBV21-1	.	TRBJ2-7	.	CASSKVKRRQTSYEQYF	TGTGCCAGCAGCAAGGTCAAAAGGAGACAGACGTCCTACGAGCAGTACTTC
TRBV5-6	.	TRBJ2-1	.	CASSLDLYGEQFF	TGTGCCAGCAGCTTGGATTTGTACGGTGAGCAGTTCTTC
TRBV28	TRBD2	TRBJ2-1	.	CASGLAGLGLYNEQFF	TGTGCCAGCGGCTTAGCGGGATTGGGGTTATACAATGAGCAGTTCTTC
TRBV5-1	TRBD1	TRBJ2-3	.	CASRPGQGTDTQYF	TGCGCCAGCAGACCCGGACAGGGCACAGATACGCAGTATTTT
TRBV9	.	TRBJ2-3	.	CASGGASSTDTQYF	TGTGCCAGCGGCGGAGCCTCTAGCACAGATACGCAGTATTTT
TRBV7-6	TRBD2	TRBJ2-3	few	CASSSGLAGGPTDTQYF	TGTGCCAGCAGCTCGGGACTAGCCGGCGGCCCCACAGATACGCAGTATTTT
TRBV18	TRBD2	TRBJ2-1	.	CASSLGAGSSVGNEQFF	TGTGCCAGCTCACTGGGAGCGGGATCTTCAGTCGGGAATGAGCAGTTCTTC
TRBV6-5	.	TRBJ2-7	.	CASQSPGLREQYF	TGTGCCAGCCAATCCCCAGGGTTACGCGAGCAGTACTTC
TRBV19	.	TRBJ2-7	.	CASSIFAGAYEQYF	TGTGCCAGTAGTATATTCGCGGGGGCGTACGAGCAGTACTTC
TRBV5-4	.	TRBJ2-5	.	CASSFPGGRGETQYF	TGTGCCAGCAGCTTCCCTGGCGGCCGAGGAGAGACCCAGTACTTC